The present TCR beta chain was sequenced within a study of T cell repertoires in cytomegalovirus infection. About the study: CMV infection plus the matching HLA type was flagged by public TCR beta signatures.

This clonotype was counted between two and nine times. Its specificity is unknown. Germline assignment: CDR1 ENHRY and CDR2 SYGVKD. This CDR3 comprises 15 residues. The V and J ends lost 10 bases and 2 bases respectively, with 20 bases between them. TCRdb re-analysed the reads in MiXCR, keeping a single row per CDR3 protein. This table holds around 900,000 distinct CDR3 sequences, roughly 30% found once. Sequencing used cultured CD8+ T cells from PBMCs, obtained from culture after CMV antigen stimulation. This sequence originates from a human donor in good health (CMV status not recorded). Some clones in this sample may be carry-over from other donors' samples. J is TRBJ1-2 and V is TRBV10-3, with D unresolved. The chain's CDR3 is CATDPGGARNYGYTF. In nucleotides, the CDR3 is TGTGCCACCGACCCGGGTGGAGCGAGGAACTATGGCTACACCTTC.